This is a list of T cell receptor beta chains from one sample in a study of T cells after yellow fever vaccination. TCRdb passed the 5' RACE reads through MiXCR, listing each CDR3 protein once. The table has 150,000 to 200,000 distinct CDR3 sequences, 11% seen once; the top ten hold 30% to 45%. Sequencing used CD8+ T cells sorted from PBMCs, obtained 15 days after the yellow fever booster vaccination. The source is a man younger than 35 who received the YFV17D yellow fever vaccine. The CDR3 runs from the conserved cysteine through the conserved F or W. Each record gives: D gene, clone size, V gene, J gene, CDR3 DNA, CDR3 protein. The D gene is left open where the match is weak. Rows give clone size only sometimes, using once, few, many, or a class for an expanded clone.

D: TRBD2
size: -
V: TRBV7-2
J: TRBJ2-1
DNA: TGTGCCAGCAGCTTAGCTGTCGGGGGGGCCCGTGGCTACAATGAGCAGTTCTTC
CDR3: CASSLAVGGARGYNEQFF

D: TRBD2
size: few
V: TRBV25-1
J: TRBJ2-1
DNA: TGTGCCAGCAGCCACGGACTAGCGGGGGGCTTGATCTTC
CDR3: CASSHGLAGGLIF

D: -
size: few
V: TRBV27
J: TRBJ2-1
DNA: TGTGCCAGCACCCCACTCGGGGGACAGAGCTACAATGAGCAGTTCTTC
CDR3: CASTPLGGQSYNEQFF

D: TRBD1
size: -
V: TRBV29-1
J: TRBJ2-7
DNA: TGCAGCGGGGGGACAGGGAGCGGCGAGCAGTACTTC
CDR3: CSGGTGSGEQYF

D: -
size: many
V: TRBV4-2
J: TRBJ2-3
DNA: TGTGCCAGCAGCCAAGTGGAATTAAGCACAGATACGCAGTATTTT
CDR3: CASSQVELSTDTQYF

D: TRBD2
size: few
V: TRBV4-1
J: TRBJ2-3
DNA: TGCGCCAGCAGCCAAGCCGGGGGGATCACAGATACGCAGTATTTT
CDR3: CASSQAGGITDTQYF

D: TRBD1
size: few
V: TRBV5-6
J: TRBJ2-1
DNA: TGTGCCAGCAGCTCCTGGACAGGTCAGCAGTTCTTC
CDR3: CASSSWTGQQFF

D: -
size: few
V: TRBV5-1
J: TRBJ2-1
DNA: TGCGCCAGCAGCCTTGGCGGTAGGTCGTCTGAGCAGTTCTTC
CDR3: CASSLGGRSSEQFF

D: -
size: -
V: TRBV12-3/TRBV12-4
J: TRBJ2-3
DNA: TGTGCCAGCAGTTGGGCCTTCAGCACAGATACGCAGTATTTT
CDR3: CASSWAFSTDTQYF

D: -
size: -
V: TRBV29-1
J: TRBJ2-6
DNA: TGCAGCGTTGAATACCGCCATTTGGGGGCCAACGTCCTGACTTTC
CDR3: CSVEYRHLGANVLTF

D: -
size: -
V: TRBV12-3/TRBV12-4
J: TRBJ1-2
DNA: TGTGCCAGCAGTTTAGAAGGGGTTAAAAGTTACTATGGCTACACCTTC
CDR3: CASSLEGVKSYYGYTF

D: -
size: -
V: TRBV24-1
J: TRBJ2-1
DNA: TGTGCCACCAGTGATTGGCCCGACAATGAGCAGTTCTTC
CDR3: CATSDWPDNEQFF

D: -
size: -
V: TRBV28
J: TRBJ2-5
DNA: TGTGCCAGCAGTTTGAGCGGACGGTACCAAGAGACCCAGTACTTC
CDR3: CASSLSGRYQETQYF

D: -
size: -
V: TRBV5-1
J: TRBJ2-2
DNA: TGCGCCAGCAGCTACGCCGAGACCACTAACACCGGGGAGCTGTTTTTT
CDR3: CASSYAETTNTGELFF

D: -
size: few
V: TRBV27
J: TRBJ2-1
DNA: TGTGCCAGCAGTTTACGGGACAATTACAATGAGCAGTTCTTC
CDR3: CASSLRDNYNEQFF

D: -
size: -
V: TRBV6-1
J: TRBJ1-1
DNA: TGTGCCAGCAGTGAAGCTGGCAGGAACACTGAAGCTTTCTTT
CDR3: CASSEAGRNTEAFF

D: -
size: -
V: TRBV4-3
J: TRBJ2-5
DNA: TGCGCCAGCAGCCAATCACAGGGCAGGGGAGAGACCCAGTACTTC
CDR3: CASSQSQGRGETQYF

D: TRBD1
size: -
V: TRBV7-8
J: TRBJ1-5
DNA: TGTGCCAGCAGCGCGGGACAGGGCAATCAGCCCCAGCATTTT
CDR3: CASSAGQGNQPQHF

D: TRBD2
size: few
V: TRBV7-9
J: TRBJ2-1
DNA: TGTGCCAGCACCCTAGCGGGGGGGCACGATGAGCAGTTCTTC
CDR3: CASTLAGGHDEQFF

D: TRBD2
size: -
V: TRBV7-2
J: TRBJ2-1
DNA: TGTGCCAGCAGCTTCCCTAGCGGGGGGGCGACCATCTCCTACAATGAGCAGTTCTTC
CDR3: CASSFPSGGATISYNEQFF

D: TRBD1
size: -
V: TRBV29-1
J: TRBJ1-3
DNA: TGCAGCGTGACGGGACAGCCTAACTCTGGAAACACCATATATTTT
CDR3: CSVTGQPNSGNTIYF

D: -
size: few
V: TRBV11-2
J: TRBJ2-1
DNA: TGTGCCAGCAGCTTAGGTTTTGGGGCCAACCGGGAGAACAATGAGCAGTTCTTC
CDR3: CASSLGFGANRENNEQFF

D: -
size: few
V: TRBV4-1
J: TRBJ1-2
DNA: TGCGCCAGCAGCCAAGAACCTCAGAAAGGGACCTATTCCTATGGCTACACCTTC
CDR3: CASSQEPQKGTYSYGYTF

D: -
size: -
V: TRBV6-5
J: TRBJ2-3
DNA: TGTGCCAGCAGTTACTCACAGGCCGGGAACACAGATACGCAGTATTTT
CDR3: CASSYSQAGNTDTQYF

D: -
size: few
V: TRBV6-6
J: TRBJ1-1
DNA: TGTGCCAGCACTCCACACGGAGGGGCGAACACTGAAGCTTTCTTT
CDR3: CASTPHGGANTEAFF

D: -
size: -
V: TRBV12-3/TRBV12-4
J: TRBJ1-5
DNA: TGTGCCAGCAGCAGGGGTCCCCCAAACCTTAATCAGCCCCAGCATTTT
CDR3: CASSRGPPNLNQPQHF

D: TRBD2
size: -
V: TRBV5-1
J: TRBJ2-1
DNA: TGCGCCAGCAGCTTAGGCGGGGGGCTCCTAGATGAGCAGTTCTTC
CDR3: CASSLGGGLLDEQFF

D: -
size: -
V: TRBV6-1
J: TRBJ2-1
DNA: TGTGCCAGCATGATCAGGGGTGAAGCCTACAATGAGCAGTTCTTC
CDR3: CASMIRGEAYNEQFF